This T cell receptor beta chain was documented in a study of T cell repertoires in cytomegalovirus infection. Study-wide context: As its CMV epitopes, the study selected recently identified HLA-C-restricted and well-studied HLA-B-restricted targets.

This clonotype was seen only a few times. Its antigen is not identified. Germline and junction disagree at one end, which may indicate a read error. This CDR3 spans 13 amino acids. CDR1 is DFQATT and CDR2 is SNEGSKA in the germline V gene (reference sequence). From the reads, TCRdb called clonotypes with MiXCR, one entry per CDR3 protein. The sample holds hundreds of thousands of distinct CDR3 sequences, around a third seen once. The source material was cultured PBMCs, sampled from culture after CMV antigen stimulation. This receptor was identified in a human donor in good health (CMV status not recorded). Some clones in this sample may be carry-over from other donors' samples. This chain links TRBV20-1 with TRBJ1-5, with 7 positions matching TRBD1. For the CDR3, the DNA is TGCAGTGCTAAGTGGGACAGCTATCAGGCCCAGCATTTT. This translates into CSAKWDSYQAQHF.